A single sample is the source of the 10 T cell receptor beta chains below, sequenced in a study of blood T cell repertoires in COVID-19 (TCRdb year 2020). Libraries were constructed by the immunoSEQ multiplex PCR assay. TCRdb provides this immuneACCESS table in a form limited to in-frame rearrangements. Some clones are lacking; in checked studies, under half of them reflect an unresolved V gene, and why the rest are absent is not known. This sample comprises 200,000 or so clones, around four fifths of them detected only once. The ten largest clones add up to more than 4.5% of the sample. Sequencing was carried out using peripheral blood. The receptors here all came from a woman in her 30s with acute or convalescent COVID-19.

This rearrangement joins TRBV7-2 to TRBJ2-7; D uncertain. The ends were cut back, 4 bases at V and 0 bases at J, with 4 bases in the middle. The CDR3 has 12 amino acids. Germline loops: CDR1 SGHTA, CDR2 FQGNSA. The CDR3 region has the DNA TGTGCCAGCAGCTCCGTCTCCTACGAGCAGTACTTC. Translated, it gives CASSSVSYEQYF. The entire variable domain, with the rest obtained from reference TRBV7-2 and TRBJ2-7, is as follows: GAGVSQSPSNKVTEKGKDVELRCDPISGHTALYWYRQSLGQGLEFLIYFQGNSAPDKSGLPSDRFSAERTGGSVSTLTIQRTQQEDSAVYLCASSSVSYEQYFGPGTRLTVT.

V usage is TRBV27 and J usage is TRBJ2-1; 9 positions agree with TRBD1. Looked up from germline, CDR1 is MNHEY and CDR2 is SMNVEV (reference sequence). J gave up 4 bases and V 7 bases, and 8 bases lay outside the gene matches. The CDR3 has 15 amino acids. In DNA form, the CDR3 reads TGTGCCAGCACCTCCGGGACAGGGTTATACAATGAGCAGTTCTTC. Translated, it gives CASTSGTGLYNEQFF.

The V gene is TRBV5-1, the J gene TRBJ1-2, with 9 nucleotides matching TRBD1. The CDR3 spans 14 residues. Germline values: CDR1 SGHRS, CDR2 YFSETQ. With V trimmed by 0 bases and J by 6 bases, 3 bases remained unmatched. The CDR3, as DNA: TGCGCCAGCAGCTTGGCCGGACAGGGGCATGGCTACACCTTC. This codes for CASSLAGQGHGYTF.

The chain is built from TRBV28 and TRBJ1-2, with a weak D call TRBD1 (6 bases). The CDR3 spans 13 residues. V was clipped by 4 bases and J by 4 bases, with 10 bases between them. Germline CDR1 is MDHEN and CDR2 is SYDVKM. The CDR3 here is CASSSGGGYGYTF. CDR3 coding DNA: TGTGCCAGCAGTTCGGGGGGCGGCTATGGCTACACCTTC.

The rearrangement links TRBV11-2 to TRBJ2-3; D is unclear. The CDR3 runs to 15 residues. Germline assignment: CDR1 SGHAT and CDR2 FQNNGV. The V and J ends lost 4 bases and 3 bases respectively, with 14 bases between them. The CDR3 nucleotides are TGTGCCAGCAGCTCGAGAATACGGTGGACAGATACGCAGTATTTT. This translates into CASSSRIRWTDTQYF.

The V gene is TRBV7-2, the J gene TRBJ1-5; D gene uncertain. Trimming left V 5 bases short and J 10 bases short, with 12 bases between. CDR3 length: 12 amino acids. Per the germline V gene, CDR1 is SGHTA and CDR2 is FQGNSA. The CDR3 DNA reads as TGTGCCAGCAGCCTAATTGAGGCTCCCCAGCATTTT. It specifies CASSLIEAPQHF.

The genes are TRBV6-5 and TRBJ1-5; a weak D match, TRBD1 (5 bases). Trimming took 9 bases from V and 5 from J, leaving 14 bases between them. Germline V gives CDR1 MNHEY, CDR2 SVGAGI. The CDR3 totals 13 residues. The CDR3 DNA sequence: TGTGCCAGTGCCCAGACAGTCCATCAGCCCCAGCATTTT. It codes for CASAQTVHQPQHF.

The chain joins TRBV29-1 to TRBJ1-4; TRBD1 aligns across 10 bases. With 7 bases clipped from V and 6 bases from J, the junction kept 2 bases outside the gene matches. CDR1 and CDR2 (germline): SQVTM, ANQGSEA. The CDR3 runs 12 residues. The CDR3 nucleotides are TGCAGCGGGGGGACAGGGGATGAAAAACTGTTTTTT. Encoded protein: CSGGTGDEKLFF.

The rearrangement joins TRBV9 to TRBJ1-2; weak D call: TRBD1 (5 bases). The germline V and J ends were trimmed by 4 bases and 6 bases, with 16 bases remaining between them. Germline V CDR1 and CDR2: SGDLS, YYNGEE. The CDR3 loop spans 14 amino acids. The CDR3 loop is CASSIEGPGDGYTF. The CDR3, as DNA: TGTGCCAGCAGCATAGAAGGACCGGGGGATGGCTACACCTTC.

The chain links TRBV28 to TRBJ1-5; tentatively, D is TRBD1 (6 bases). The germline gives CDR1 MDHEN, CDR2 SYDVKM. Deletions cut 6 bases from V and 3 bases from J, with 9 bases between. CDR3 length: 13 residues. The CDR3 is CASSGQPNQPQHF. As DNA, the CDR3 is TGTGCCAGCAGCGGACAGCCCAATCAGCCCCAGCATTTT.